This is a list of T cell receptor beta chains from one sample in a study of cytomegalovirus exposure and HLA in healthy donors. Produced via immunoSEQ multiplex PCR; TCRdb's table is partial and in-frame only. Of 150,000 to 200,000 clones listed, about 76% are singletons. Sequencing was carried out using PBMCs. Receptors were obtained from a woman aged 50 to 60 in good health and CMV-seronegative. CDR3s include the opening cysteine and the closing phenylalanine or tryptophan. The D gene is left open where the match is weak. Size tells how often a clone was seen (once, few, many) or the class of an expanded clone, and some rows leave it out.

V gene	J gene	D gene	clone size	CDR3 DNA	CDR3 protein
TRBV6-6	TRBJ1-4	.	.	TGTGTCAGCAACCCGTGGCTCGGGGAAAAACTGTTTTTT	CVSNPWLGEKLFF
TRBV6-5	TRBJ2-5	.	.	TGTGCCAGCAGCGAGCGGTTCCAAGAGACCCAGTACTTC	CASSERFQETQYF
TRBV6-5	TRBJ1-5	TRBD1	few	TGTGCCACCCGGGACAGGGGGAATCAGCCCCAGCATTTT	CATRDRGNQPQHF
TRBV12-5	TRBJ1-1	TRBD1	.	TGTGCTAGTGGTTTGACCACCGGGACAGGGGGAACTGAAGCTTTCTTT	CASGLTTGTGGTEAFF
TRBV5-1	TRBJ2-4	.	.	TGCGCCAGCAGCCTCGATGAGGGTACCAAAAACATTCAGTACTTC	CASSLDEGTKNIQYF
TRBV10-3	TRBJ2-3	TRBD2	.	TGTGCCATCAGTGATAGCGGGAGGGCCTTAGATACGCAGTATTTT	CAISDSGRALDTQYF
TRBV9	TRBJ2-3	TRBD2	once	TGTGCCAGCAGCGTAGGTAGCGGGAGAGGAGATACGCAGTATTTT	CASSVGSGRGDTQYF
TRBV5-6	TRBJ2-1	TRBD2	.	TGTGCCAGCAGCTTGGTTAGCGGGAGGGGCCGCAATGAGCAGTTCTTC	CASSLVSGRGRNEQFF
TRBV18	TRBJ2-1	TRBD2	once	TGTGCCAGCTCACCTCCGGGACTAGCGGCCGACAATGAGCAGTTCTTC	CASSPPGLAADNEQFF
TRBV7-2	TRBJ1-2	TRBD1	.	TGTGCCAGCAGCTTAGACAGGGGGCGGGGCTATGGCTACACCTTC	CASSLDRGRGYGYTF
TRBV28	TRBJ2-1	TRBD2	.	TGTGCCAGCAGTTTATCGGCTAGCGGGAGCGACAATGAGCAGTTCTTC	CASSLSASGSDNEQFF
TRBV6-4	TRBJ1-5	.	once	TGTGCCAGCAGTATACCCAAGACAGAAGGAAATCAGCCCCAGCATTTT	CASSIPKTEGNQPQHF
TRBV28	TRBJ1-1	.	once	TGTGCCAGCAGTTTATCTTTAGTGGTGGCTTTCTTT	CASSLSLVVAFF
TRBV4-2	TRBJ1-4	.	.	TGTGCCAGCAGCCAAGGGTTCAAGGACAGAAATGAAAAACTGTTTTTT	CASSQGFKDRNEKLFF
TRBV7-2	TRBJ1-5	.	once	TGTGCCAGCACCACACCGGGTCAGCCCCAGCATTTC	CASTTPGQPQHF
TRBV19	TRBJ2-5	.	.	TGTGCCAGTAGTATCGCAGGGAAACAGACCCAGTACTTC	CASSIAGKQTQYF
TRBV29-1	TRBJ2-3	TRBD1	.	TGCAGCGGCCGTGACAGGGGGCGAACAGATACGCAGTATTTT	CSGRDRGRTDTQYF
TRBV10-3	TRBJ2-3	TRBD2	.	TGTGCCATCAGTGAGGTAGCGGGAGGGACAGATACGCAGTATTTT	CAISEVAGGTDTQYF
TRBV9	TRBJ2-5	TRBD1	.	TGTGCCAGCAGCGTTTCCCCAGACAGGGAAGAGACCCAGTACTTC	CASSVSPDREETQYF
TRBV7-9	TRBJ2-2	.	.	TGTGCCAGCAGCCCCCCGGACGGAGGGGTCGGGGAGCTGTTTTTT	CASSPPDGGVGELFF
TRBV10-3	TRBJ2-1	.	.	TGTGCCATCAGTGCCACTACCAATGAGCAGTTCTTC	CAISATTNEQFF
TRBV4-3	TRBJ2-7	.	.	TGCGCCAGCAGCCAAGAGACAAGGACCTACGAGCAGTACTTC	CASSQETRTYEQYF
TRBV20-1	TRBJ1-2	.	.	TGCAGCGCTCTTGCTAACTATGGCTACACCTTC	CSALANYGYTF
TRBV5-6	TRBJ1-1	.	once	TGTGCCAGCAGCTTGGGGGACTTCGGAAGGAGGAAAACTGAAGCTTTCTTT	CASSLGDFGRRKTEAFF